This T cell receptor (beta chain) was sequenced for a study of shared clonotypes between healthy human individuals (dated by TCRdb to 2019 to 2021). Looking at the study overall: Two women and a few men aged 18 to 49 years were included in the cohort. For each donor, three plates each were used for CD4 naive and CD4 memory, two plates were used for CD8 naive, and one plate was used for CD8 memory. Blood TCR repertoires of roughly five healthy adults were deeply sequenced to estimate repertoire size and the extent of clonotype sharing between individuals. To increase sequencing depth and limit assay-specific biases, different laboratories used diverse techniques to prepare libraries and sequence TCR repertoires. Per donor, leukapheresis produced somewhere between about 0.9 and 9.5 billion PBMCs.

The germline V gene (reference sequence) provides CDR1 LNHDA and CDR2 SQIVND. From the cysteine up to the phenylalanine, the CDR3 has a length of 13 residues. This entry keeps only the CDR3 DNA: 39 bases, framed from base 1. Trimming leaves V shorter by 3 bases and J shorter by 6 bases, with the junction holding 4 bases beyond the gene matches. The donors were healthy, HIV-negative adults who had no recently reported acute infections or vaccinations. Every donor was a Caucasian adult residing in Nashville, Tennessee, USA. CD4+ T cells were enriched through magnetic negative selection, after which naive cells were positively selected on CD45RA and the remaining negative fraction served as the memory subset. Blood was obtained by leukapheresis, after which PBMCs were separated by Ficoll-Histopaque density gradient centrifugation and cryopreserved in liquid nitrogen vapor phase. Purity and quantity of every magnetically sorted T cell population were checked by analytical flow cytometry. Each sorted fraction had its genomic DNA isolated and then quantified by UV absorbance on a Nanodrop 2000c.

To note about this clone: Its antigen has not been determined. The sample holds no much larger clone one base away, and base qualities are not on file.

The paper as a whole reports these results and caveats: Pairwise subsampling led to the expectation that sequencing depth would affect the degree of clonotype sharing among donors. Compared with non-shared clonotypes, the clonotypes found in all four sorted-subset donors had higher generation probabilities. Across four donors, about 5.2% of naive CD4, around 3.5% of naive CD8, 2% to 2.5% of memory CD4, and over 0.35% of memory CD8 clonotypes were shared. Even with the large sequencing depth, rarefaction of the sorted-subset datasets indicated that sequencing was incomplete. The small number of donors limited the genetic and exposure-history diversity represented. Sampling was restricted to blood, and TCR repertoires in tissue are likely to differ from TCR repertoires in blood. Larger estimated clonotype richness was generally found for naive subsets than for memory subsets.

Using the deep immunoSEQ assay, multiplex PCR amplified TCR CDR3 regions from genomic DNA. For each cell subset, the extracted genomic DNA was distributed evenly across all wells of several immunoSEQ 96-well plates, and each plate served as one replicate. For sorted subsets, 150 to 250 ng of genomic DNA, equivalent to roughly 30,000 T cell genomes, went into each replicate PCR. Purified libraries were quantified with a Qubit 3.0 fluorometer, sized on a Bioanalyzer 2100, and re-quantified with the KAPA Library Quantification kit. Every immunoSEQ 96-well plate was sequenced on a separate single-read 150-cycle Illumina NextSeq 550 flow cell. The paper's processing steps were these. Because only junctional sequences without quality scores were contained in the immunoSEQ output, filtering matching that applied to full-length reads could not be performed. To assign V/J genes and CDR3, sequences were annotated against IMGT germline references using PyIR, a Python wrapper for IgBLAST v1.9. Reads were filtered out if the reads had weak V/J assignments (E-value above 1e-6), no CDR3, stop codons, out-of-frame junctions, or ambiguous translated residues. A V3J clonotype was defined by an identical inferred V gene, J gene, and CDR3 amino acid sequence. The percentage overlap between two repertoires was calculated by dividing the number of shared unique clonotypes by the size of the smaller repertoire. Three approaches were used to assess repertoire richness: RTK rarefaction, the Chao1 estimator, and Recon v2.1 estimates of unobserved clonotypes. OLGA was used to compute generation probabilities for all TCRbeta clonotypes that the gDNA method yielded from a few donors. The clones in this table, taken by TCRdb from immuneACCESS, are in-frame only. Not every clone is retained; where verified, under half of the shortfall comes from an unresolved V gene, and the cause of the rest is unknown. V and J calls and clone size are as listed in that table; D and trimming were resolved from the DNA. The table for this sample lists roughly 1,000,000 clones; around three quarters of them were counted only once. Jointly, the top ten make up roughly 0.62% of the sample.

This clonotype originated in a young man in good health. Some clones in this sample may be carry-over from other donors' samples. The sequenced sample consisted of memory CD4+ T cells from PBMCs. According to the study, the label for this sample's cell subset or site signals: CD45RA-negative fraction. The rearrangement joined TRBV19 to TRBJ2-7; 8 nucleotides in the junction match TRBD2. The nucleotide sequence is TGTGCCAGTAGTATCACCGGGAGGGGCGAGCAGTACTTC. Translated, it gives CASSITGRGEQYF.